Listed here are 22 T cell receptor beta chains from one sample, sequenced in a study of OX40 agonist ivuxolimab in advanced cancers. Here immunoSEQ multiplex PCR was the method, and the copy in TCRdb shows in-frame clones only, minus some. This repertoire shows tens of thousands of clones, about 88% found once; its top ten account for 10% to 15%. The material was CD4+ or CD8+ T cells sorted from blood, obtained in a trial of the OX40 agonist ivuxolimab. These receptors came from an adult with an advanced solid tumor such as melanoma, head and neck, liver or kidney cancer.

The chain uses TRBV7-9 and TRBJ2-7; D perhaps matches TRBD2 (5 bases). Trimming took 1 base from V and 1 from J, leaving 8 bases between them. In germline, CDR1 is SEHNR, CDR2 FQNEAQ (reference sequence). CDR3 length: 14 amino acids. CDR3 nucleotide sequence: TGTGCCAGCAGCTTAGACGGGATATCCTACGAGCAGTACTTC. Its protein product is CASSLDGISYEQYF.

The V gene is TRBV9, the J gene TRBJ1-3; 7 bases are a match to TRBD1. The V gene end was trimmed by 3 bases and the J gene end by 2 bases; junction bases not matched to a gene: 2. Germline CDR1 is SGDLS and CDR2 is YYNGEE. This CDR3 region has 14 residues. DNA of the CDR3: TGTGCCAGCAGCGGAAGGGGGCCTGGAAACACCATATATTTT. Translation gives CASSGRGPGNTIYF.

This clone was found a few times. This sample also contains other DNA sequences that code for the same CDR3. CDR3 sequence: CASSQGAYEQYF. CDR3 nucleotides: TGTGCCAGCAGCCAGGGTGCGTACGAGCAGTACTTC. The chain is built from TRBV7-9 and TRBJ2-7, with D perhaps matching TRBD1 (5 bases). CDR1 is SEHNR and CDR2 is FQNEAQ in the germline V gene (reference sequence). Trimming pared 5 bases from V and 4 bases from J, leaving 9 bases between. The CDR3 loop spans 12 amino acids.

The rearrangement joins TRBV5-1 to TRBJ2-7; D call uncertain. The CDR3 loop spans 14 amino acids. Germline V gene data show CDR1 as SGHRS and CDR2 as YFSETQ. V was clipped by 1 base and J by 5 bases, with 13 bases between them. CDR3 coding DNA: TGCGCCAGCAGCTTGCGGGTTCCCACCGACGAGCAGTACTTC. Translation: CASSLRVPTDEQYF.

The V call is TRBV7-9, the J call TRBJ1-4; tentative D call: TRBD1 (6 bases). This CDR3 has 14 amino acids. V lost 5 bases and J lost 7, with 14 bases in between. Germline assignment: CDR1 SEHNR and CDR2 FQNEAQ (reference sequence). The CDR3 loop is CASSPTGGGEKLFF. CDR3 coding DNA: TGTGCCAGCAGCCCGACAGGTGGAGGTGAAAAACTGTTTTTT.

In its sample, this clone was seen once. This chain links TRBV9 with TRBJ1-1, with a weak D call TRBD1 (5 bases). CDR1 SGDLS and CDR2 YYNGEE come from the germline V gene. The CDR3 has 15 residues. V was cut by 0 bases and J by 6 bases, with 15 bases left in between. The CDR3: CASSVGQLGLAEAFF. The CDR3 DNA sequence: TGTGCCAGCAGCGTAGGACAGTTGGGGCTCGCTGAAGCTTTCTTT.

The gene calls are TRBV28 and TRBJ2-1, with 11 bases lining up with TRBD2. Germline CDR1 reads MDHEN; CDR2 reads SYDVKM. The CDR3 totals 17 residues. The V and J ends lost 3 bases and 5 bases, in that order; junction bases with no gene match: 9. CDR3 residues: CASSFYSTSGAHNEQFF. CDR3 nucleotide sequence: TGTGCCAGCAGTTTTTACTCGACTAGCGGGGCCCACAATGAGCAGTTCTTC.

The chain recombines TRBV28 with TRBJ1-2; D gene uncertain. This CDR3 is 15 amino acids long. Germline loops: CDR1 MDHEN, CDR2 SYDVKM. V was cut by 7 bases and J by 8 bases, with 23 bases left in between. The CDR3 DNA sequence: TGTGCCAGCACCCCCGAGGCAGGTGTTCTTCAGGGCTACACCTTC. It translates to CASTPEAGVLQGYTF.

This clone was observed a single time. CDR3 nucleotide sequence: TGTGCCAGCAGCCTTAGCGGGGGCTTGTACGAGCAGTACTTC. It yields the protein CASSLSGGLYEQYF. The chain links TRBV7-6 to TRBJ2-7; 9 bases are shared with TRBD2. The germline gives CDR1 SGHVS, CDR2 FNYEAQ. V was clipped by 5 bases and J by 4 bases; unmatched bases: 6. The CDR3 consists of 14 residues. The variable domain in full, completed from reference TRBV7-6 and TRBJ2-7, reads GAGVSQSPRYKVTKRGQDVALRCDPISGHVSLYWYRQALGQGPEFLTYFNYEAQQDKSGLPNDRFSAERPEGSISTLTIQRTEQRDSAMYRCASSLSGGLYEQYFGPGTRLTVT.

V is TRBV29-1 and J is TRBJ1-2, with 7 bases lining up with TRBD1. V shed 4 bases and J 10 bases; nucleotides not matched to a gene: 9. The CDR3 has 12 residues. Looked up from germline, CDR1 is SQVTM and CDR2 is ANQGSEA. For the CDR3, the DNA is TGCAGCGTTGTTGGGGCCGGGACAGACTACACCTTC. Encoded protein: CSVVGAGTDYTF.

Notes on this clone: An end of the junction does not agree with germline; a read error may underlie this. Other DNA sequences in this specimen translate into the identical CDR3. This chain connects TRBV4-1 to TRBJ2-2; D call uncertain. The CDR3 consists of 17 residues. Germline CDR1 MGHRA, CDR2 YSYEKL. CDR3 sequence: CASSQGPKPVNTGELFF. CDR3 nucleotides: TGCGCCAGTAGCCAAGGGCCTAAACCGGTGAACACCGGGGAGCTGTTTTTT.

The chain combines TRBV28 with TRBJ1-4, with unresolved D. CDR1 is MDHEN, CDR2 SYDVKM, per germline. CDR3 length: 12 residues. Trimming removed 6 bases at V and 7 bases at J, with 9 bases between. The CDR3 reads CASSPVGEKLFF. As DNA, the CDR3 is TGTGCCAGCAGCCCGGTGGGTGAAAAACTGTTTTTT.

The sample holds one count of this clone. The chain has TRBV19 and TRBJ1-5; D might be TRBD1 (5 bases). The CDR3 sequence is 15 residues long. Germline V gene sequence: CDR1 LNHDA, CDR2 SQIVND (reference sequence). V gave up 2 bases and J gave up 3 bases, with 11 bases separating them. Written as DNA, the CDR3 is TGTGCCAGTAGTATACAGGGATTGAACAATCAGCCCCAGCATTTT. It specifies CASSIQGLNNQPQHF.

The chain carries TRBV7-9 and TRBJ2-2; 7 nucleotides agree with TRBD2. Germline assignment: CDR1 SEHNR and CDR2 FQNEAQ (reference sequence). The CDR3 contains 13 residues. Losses at the gene ends were 5 bases for V and 7 bases for J; bases not matched to a gene: 4. Written as DNA, the CDR3 is TGTGCCAGCAGCCGGGGGGAACACGGGGAGCTGTTTTTT. As protein: CASSRGEHGELFF.

The chain couples TRBV9 to TRBJ2-2; TRBD2 aligns across 9 bases. Unmatched junction bases numbered 12, after V lost 4 bases and J lost 5 bases. The CDR3 length is 17 residues. Germline CDR1 is SGDLS and CDR2 is YYNGEE. The CDR3 DNA follows: TGTGCCAGCAGCCCACCGTTGGCGGGGGGGCAAACCGGGGAGCTGTTTTTT. As protein: CASSPPLAGGQTGELFF.

V usage is TRBV27 and J usage is TRBJ1-5, with D possibly being TRBD1 (5 bases). Germline V gene lookup returns CDR1 MNHEY and CDR2 SMNVEV (reference sequence). Trimming cost V 5 bases and J 7 bases, with 18 bases left between them. The CDR3 covers 15 residues. The CDR3 sequence: CASSPRIGEGQPQHF. The CDR3 DNA follows: TGTGCCAGCAGTCCCCGGATAGGGGAGGGCCAGCCCCAGCATTTT.

This clone was observed a single time. J is TRBJ2-1 and V is TRBV19; the D call may be TRBD1 or TRBD2 (5 bases each). Germline V lookup: CDR1 LNHDA, CDR2 SQIVND (reference sequence). This CDR3 comprises 15 residues. Trimming shortened V by 1 base and J by 2 bases, and 9 bases separated the two germline ends. Here the CDR3 reads CASSIGGVAYNEQFF. CDR3 sequence (DNA): TGTGCCAGTAGTATAGGAGGGGTAGCCTACAATGAGCAGTTCTTC.

This chain uses TRBV19 with TRBJ1-5; no definite D call. The CDR3 contains 14 residues. CDR1 is LNHDA, CDR2 SQIVND, per germline (reference sequence). The V end lost 5 bases, the J end lost 3 bases, and 11 bases lay between the germline ends. CDR3 protein: CASSYPGINQPQHF. CDR3 sequence (DNA): TGTGCCAGTAGTTATCCGGGGATCAATCAGCCCCAGCATTTT.

The CDR3 nucleotides read TGTGCCAGCAGCTTTCGCGGGGGGGCCGGGGAGACCCAGTACTTC. This gives the protein CASSFRGGAGETQYF. V and J are TRBV13 and TRBJ2-5; 9 positions agree with TRBD2. CDR1 PRHDT and CDR2 FYEKMQ come from the germline V gene (reference sequence). The CDR3 consists of 15 residues. V lost 3 bases and J lost 5; bases outside the gene matches: 7.

The V gene is TRBV4-3, the J gene TRBJ2-7, with D possibly matching TRBD1 (5 bases). Trimming removed 0 bases from V and 5 bases from J, with 11 bases in between. The CDR3 contains 14 residues. The V gene's germline CDR1 is LGHNA and CDR2 YSLEER. The CDR3 DNA is TGCGCCAGCAGCCAAGATAGGGCAGGGCACGAGCAGTACTTC. It translates to CASSQDRAGHEQYF.

This clone occurred a few times. The chain links TRBV29-1 to TRBJ2-7; TRBD2 is a possible D gene (5 bases). Germline V gene data show CDR1 as SQVTM and CDR2 as ANQGSEA. The length of the CDR3 is 13 residues. Trimming shortened V by 7 bases and J by 7 bases, and 20 bases separated the two germline ends. CDR3 amino acids: CSGLASTFGEQYF. In DNA, the CDR3 is TGCAGCGGGCTTGCTAGCACCTTCGGGGAGCAGTACTTC.

The chain couples TRBV27 to TRBJ2-1; D possibly uses TRBD1 or TRBD2 (6 bases each). V gave up 3 bases and J gave up 0 bases, with 12 bases separating them. CDR1 is MNHEY, CDR2 SMNVEV, per germline (reference sequence). The CDR3 runs 16 residues. Here the CDR3 reads CASSLGGIPSYNEQFF. In nucleotides, the CDR3 is TGTGCCAGCAGTTTGGGGGGCATACCCTCCTACAATGAGCAGTTCTTC.